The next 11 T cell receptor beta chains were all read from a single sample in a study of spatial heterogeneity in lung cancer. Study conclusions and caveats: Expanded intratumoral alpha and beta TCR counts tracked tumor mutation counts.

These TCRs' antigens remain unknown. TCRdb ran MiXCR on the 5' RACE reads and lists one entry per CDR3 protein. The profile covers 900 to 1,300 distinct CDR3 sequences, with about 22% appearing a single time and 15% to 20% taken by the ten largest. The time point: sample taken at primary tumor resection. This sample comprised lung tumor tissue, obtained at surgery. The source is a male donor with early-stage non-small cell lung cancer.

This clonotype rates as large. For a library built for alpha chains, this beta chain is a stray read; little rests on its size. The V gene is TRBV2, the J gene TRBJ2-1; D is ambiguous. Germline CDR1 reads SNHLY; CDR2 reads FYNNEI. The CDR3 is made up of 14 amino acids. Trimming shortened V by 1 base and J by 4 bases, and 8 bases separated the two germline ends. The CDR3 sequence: CASSEVPPYNEQFF. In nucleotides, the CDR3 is TGTGCCAGCAGTGAAGTTCCGCCATACAATGAGCAGTTCTTC.

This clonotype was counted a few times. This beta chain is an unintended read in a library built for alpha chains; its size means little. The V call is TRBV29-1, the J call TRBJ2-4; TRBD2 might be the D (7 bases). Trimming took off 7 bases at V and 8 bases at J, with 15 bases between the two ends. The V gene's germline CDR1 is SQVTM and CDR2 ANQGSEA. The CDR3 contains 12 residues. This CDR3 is CSAKGGPDIQYF. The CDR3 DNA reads TGCAGCGCAAAGGGGGGGCCGGACATTCAGTACTTC.

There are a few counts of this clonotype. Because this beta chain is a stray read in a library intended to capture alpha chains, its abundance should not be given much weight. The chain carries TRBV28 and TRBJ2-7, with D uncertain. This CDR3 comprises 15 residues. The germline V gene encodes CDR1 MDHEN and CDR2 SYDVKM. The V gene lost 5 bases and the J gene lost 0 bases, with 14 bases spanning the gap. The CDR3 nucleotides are TGTGCCAGCAGTCCGCCAGACACGAGCTCCTACGAGCAGTACTTC. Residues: CASSPPDTSSYEQYF.

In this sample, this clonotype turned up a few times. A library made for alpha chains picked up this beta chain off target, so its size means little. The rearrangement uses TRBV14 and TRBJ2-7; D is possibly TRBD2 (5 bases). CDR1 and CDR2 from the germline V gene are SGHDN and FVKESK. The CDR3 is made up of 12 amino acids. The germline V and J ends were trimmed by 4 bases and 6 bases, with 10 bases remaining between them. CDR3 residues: CASSRSGVEQYF. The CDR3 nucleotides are TGTGCCAGCAGCCGATCCGGGGTCGAGCAGTACTTC. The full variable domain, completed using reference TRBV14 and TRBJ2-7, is EAGVTQFPSHSVIEKGQTVTLRCDPISGHDNLYWYRRVMGKEIKFLLHFVKESKQDESGMPNNRFLAERTGGTYSTLKVQPAELEDSGVYFCASSRSGVEQYFGPGTRLTVT.

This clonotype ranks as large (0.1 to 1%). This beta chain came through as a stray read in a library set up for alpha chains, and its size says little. CDR3 coding DNA: TGCGCCAGCAGCCAAGATGGGGACAGCGCCTACAATGAGCAGTTCTTC. This gives the protein CASSQDGDSAYNEQFF. The V call is TRBV4-3, the J call TRBJ2-1; 7 bases are shared with TRBD1. The CDR3 sequence is 16 residues long. The ends lost 0 bases at V and 2 bases at J; junction bases unmatched: 4. In germline, CDR1 is LGHNA, CDR2 YSLEER.

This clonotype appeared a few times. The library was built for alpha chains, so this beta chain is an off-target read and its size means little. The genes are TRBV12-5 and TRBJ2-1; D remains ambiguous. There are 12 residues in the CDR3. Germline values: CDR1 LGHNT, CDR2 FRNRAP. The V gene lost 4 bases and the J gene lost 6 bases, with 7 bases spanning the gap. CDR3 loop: CASGWTSNEQFF. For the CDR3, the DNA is TGTGCTAGTGGTTGGACCAGCAATGAGCAGTTCTTC.

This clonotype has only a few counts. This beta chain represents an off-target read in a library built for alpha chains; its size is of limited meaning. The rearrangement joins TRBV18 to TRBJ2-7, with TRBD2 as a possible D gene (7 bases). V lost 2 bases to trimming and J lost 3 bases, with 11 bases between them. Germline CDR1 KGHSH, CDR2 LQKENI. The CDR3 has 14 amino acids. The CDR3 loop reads CASSPAGEGYEQYF. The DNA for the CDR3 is TGTGCCAGCTCACCAGCAGGGGAGGGCTACGAGCAGTACTTC.

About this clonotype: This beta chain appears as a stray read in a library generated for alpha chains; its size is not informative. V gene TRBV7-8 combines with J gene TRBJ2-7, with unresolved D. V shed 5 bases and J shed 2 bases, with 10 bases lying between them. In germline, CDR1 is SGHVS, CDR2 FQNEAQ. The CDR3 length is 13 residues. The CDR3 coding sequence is TGTGCCAGCAGCGTAGGCGGAACCTACGAGCAGTACTTC. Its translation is CASSVGGTYEQYF.

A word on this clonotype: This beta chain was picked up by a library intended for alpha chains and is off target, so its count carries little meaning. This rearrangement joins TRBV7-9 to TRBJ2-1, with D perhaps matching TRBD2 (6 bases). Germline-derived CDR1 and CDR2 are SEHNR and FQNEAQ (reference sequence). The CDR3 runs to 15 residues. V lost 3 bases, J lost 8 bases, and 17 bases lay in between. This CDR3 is CASSFPDGGGDEQFF. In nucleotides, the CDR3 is TGTGCCAGCAGCTTTCCGGACGGGGGAGGCGATGAGCAGTTCTTC. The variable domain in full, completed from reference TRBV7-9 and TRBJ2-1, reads DTGVSQNPRHKITKRGQNVTFRCDPISEHNRLYWYRQTLGQGPEFLTYFQNEAQLEKSRLLSDRFSAERPKGSFSTLEIQRTEQGDSAMYLCASSFPDGGGDEQFFGPGTRLTVL.

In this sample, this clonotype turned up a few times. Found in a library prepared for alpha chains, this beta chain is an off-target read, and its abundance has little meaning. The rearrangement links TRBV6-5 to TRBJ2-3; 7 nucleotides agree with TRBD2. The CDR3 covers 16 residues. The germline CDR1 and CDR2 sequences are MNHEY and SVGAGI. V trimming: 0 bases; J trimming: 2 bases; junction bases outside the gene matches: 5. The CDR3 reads CASSYSSLAVTDTQYF. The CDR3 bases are TGTGCCAGCAGTTACTCATCGCTAGCGGTCACAGATACGCAGTATTTT.

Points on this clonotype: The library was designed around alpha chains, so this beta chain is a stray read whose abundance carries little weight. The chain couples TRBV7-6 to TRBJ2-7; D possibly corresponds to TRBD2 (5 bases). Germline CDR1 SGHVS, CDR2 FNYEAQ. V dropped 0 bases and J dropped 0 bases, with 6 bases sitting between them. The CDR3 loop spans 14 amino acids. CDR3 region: CASSLAGSSYEQYF. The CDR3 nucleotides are TGTGCCAGCAGCTTAGCTGGGAGCTCCTACGAGCAGTACTTC.